The clone carrying this T cell receptor (beta chain) appeared a few times. The antigen remains undetermined. In the authors' methods: Between-group CDR3 differences, defined by clinicopathological status, yielded a distant-metastasis classifier for papillary thyroid cancer. TCRdb reassembled clones from the PCR reads with MiXCR. These V and J calls rely on TCRdb rather than the paper's analysis. Of approximately 5,400 clones in the sample, 30% to 45% were seen once. This specimen belongs to a study of metastatic and nonmetastatic thyroid tumors. Study-wide points: Relative to benign nodules, malignant thyroid tumors were reportedly characterized by significantly elevated TCR beta diversity in blood and tumor.

Treatment of any kind had been given to no patient before thyroid surgery. The CDR3 runs 16 residues. V was pared by 0 bases and J by 5 bases, with 8 bases of the junction left unmatched. The clonotype originates from a female donor with papillary thyroid cancer or a benign thyroid nodule (not recorded which). Some clones in this sample may be carry-over from other donors' samples. Material for sequencing was adjacent normal tissue. The chain couples TRBV6-7 to TRBJ2-7; 9 positions match TRBD1. TRBV6-7 is an ORF, and what it does is uncertain. CDR3 coding DNA: TGTGCCAGCAGTTACTCGGGACCGGGACAGGGTAACGAGCAGTACTTC. This encodes CASSYSGPGQGNEQYF.